The 17 T cell receptor beta chains below come from one sample, sequenced in a study of blood T cell repertoires in COVID-19. The repertoire was sequenced with immunoSEQ multiplex PCR; TCRdb's copy has only in-frame clones and lacks some. In the table there are tens of thousands of clones, approximately 85% of which are singletons. The material sequenced was peripheral blood. The source of these receptors is a human donor in a cohort sampled during active COVID-19.

The rearrangement uses TRBV2 and TRBJ2-1, with 13 bases matching TRBD2. Germline V gene sequence: CDR1 SNHLY, CDR2 FYNNEI. CDR3 length equals 17 residues. V shed 7 bases, J shed 1 base, and the junction held 7 bases outside the gene matches. CDR3 DNA sequence: TGTGCCAGCATCCGGACTAGCGGGGGCCTTTCCTACAATGAGCAGTTCTTC. Encoded protein: CASIRTSGGLSYNEQFF.

This chain uses TRBV30 with TRBJ1-2; unclear D gene. Germline V gene sequence: CDR1 GTSNPN, CDR2 SVGIG (reference sequence). This CDR3 is 14 amino acids long. Trimming left V 2 bases short and J 3 bases short, with 13 bases between. CDR3 amino acids: CAWSTDYRDYGYTF. For the CDR3, the DNA is TGTGCCTGGAGTACAGACTATAGAGACTATGGCTACACCTTC.

The CDR3 here is CASSRDRGSPLHF. In DNA, the CDR3 is TGTGCCAGCAGCCGGGACAGGGGATCACCCCTCCACTTT. The chain uses TRBV6-5 and TRBJ1-6; TRBD1 matches at 10 bases. Trimming took 6 bases from V and 10 from J; bases not matched to a gene: 3. CDR3 length: 13 amino acids. The germline V gene has CDR1 MNHEY and CDR2 SVGAGI.

The chain joins TRBV2 to TRBJ1-2, with D hard to call. Germline CDR1 is SNHLY and CDR2 is FYNNEI. The CDR3 length is 11 residues. V gave up 8 bases and J gave up 9 bases, with 13 bases separating them. The CDR3 DNA sequence: TGTGCCAGCCGCGGGGATCGGAGCTACACCTTC. Translated, it gives CASRGDRSYTF.

This chain links TRBV30 with TRBJ2-6; 7 bases fit TRBD1. Trimming at V came to 2 bases and at J to 0 bases, leaving 10 bases not matched to a gene. The CDR3 covers 18 residues. From germline, CDR1 is GTSNPN and CDR2 SVGIG (reference sequence). As DNA, the CDR3 is TGTGCCTGGAGTCCGAACAGGGGCCTGGCCTCTGGGGCCAACGTCCTGACTTTC. Protein product: CAWSPNRGLASGANVLTF.

This clone was seen once. The CDR3 here is CASSVSGDRGRRSTDTQYF. CDR3 nucleotides: TGTGCCAGCAGCGTATCCGGGGACAGGGGTCGACGTAGCACAGATACGCAGTATTTT. The chain uses TRBV9 and TRBJ2-3; TRBD1 agrees at 10 bases. The CDR3 contains 19 residues. Germline V gene sequence: CDR1 SGDLS, CDR2 YYNGEE. Germline trimming cut 1 base from V and 0 bases from J; bases unmatched to any gene: 11.

By frequency in the sample, this clone is medium-sized. The V gene is TRBV6-1, the J gene TRBJ1-2, with D possibly matching TRBD1 (5 bases). V dropped 0 bases and J dropped 5 bases, with 13 bases sitting between them. CDR1 and CDR2 from the germline V gene are MNHNS and SASEGT. This CDR3 contains 15 residues. The CDR3 protein is CASSEASTGRYGYTF. CDR3 coding DNA: TGTGCCAGCAGTGAAGCGAGTACAGGAAGGTATGGCTACACCTTC.

The rearrangement uses TRBV5-4 and TRBJ1-1; D is ambiguous. CDR3 size: 12 residues. The germline V gene has CDR1 SGHNT and CDR2 YYREEE (reference sequence). The germline V and J ends were trimmed by 3 bases and 8 bases, with 11 bases remaining between them. The CDR3 here is CASSSPGGEAFF. The CDR3 DNA reads as TGTGCCAGCAGCTCGCCGGGTGGAGAAGCTTTCTTT.

This rearrangement joins TRBV9 to TRBJ2-3; 8 nucleotides match TRBD1. Germline CDR1 reads SGDLS; CDR2 reads YYNGEE. This CDR3 is built from 16 residues. V lost 3 bases, J lost 4 bases, and 10 bases stayed unmatched. The CDR3 loop reads CASSGRTGLSADTQYF. The CDR3 DNA is TGTGCCAGCAGCGGAAGGACAGGGCTATCCGCAGATACGCAGTATTTT.

This clone was counted between two and nine times. Within the sample, other DNA sequences also encode this same CDR3. This rearrangement joins TRBV4-1 to TRBJ2-7, with TRBD2 matching 7 bases. The CDR3 has 16 amino acids. Germline CDR1 MGHRA, CDR2 YSYEKL. V shed 0 bases, J shed 0 bases, and the junction held 5 bases outside the gene matches. CDR3 DNA: TGCGCCAGCAGCCAAGATTTCCCGGGGGGCTCCTACGAGCAGTACTTC. Translation: CASSQDFPGGSYEQYF.

The chain carries TRBV5-6 and TRBJ2-7, with D maybe TRBD1 (6 bases). Trimming stripped 4 bases from V and 7 bases from J, with 12 bases between. Germline values: CDR1 SGHDT, CDR2 YYEEEE. The CDR3 is 12 amino acids. CDR3 bases: TGTGCCAGCAGCCCAGGGGCCTGGGAGCAGTACTTC. This encodes CASSPGAWEQYF. Complete variable domain (other parts from reference TRBV5-6 and TRBJ2-7): DAGVTQSPTHLIKTRGQQVTLRCSPKSGHDTVSWYQQALGQGPQFIFQYYEEEERQRGNFPDRFSGHQFPNYSSELNVNALLLGDSALYLCASSPGAWEQYFGPGTRLTVT.

CDR3 amino acids: CASSGTSGALGELFF. The CDR3 DNA follows: TGTGCCAGTAGTGGGACTAGCGGGGCCCTCGGGGAGCTGTTTTTT. V usage is TRBV19 and J usage is TRBJ2-2, with 13 bases aligning to TRBD2. The junction had 4 bases not matched to a gene; V was cut back by 5 bases and J by 7 bases. Germline CDR1 reads LNHDA; CDR2 reads SQIVND (reference sequence). The length of the CDR3 is 15 residues.

The genes are TRBV28 and TRBJ1-5; D is perhaps TRBD1 (5 bases). The V gene lost 1 base and the J gene lost 6 bases, with 19 bases spanning the gap. From germline, CDR1 is MDHEN and CDR2 SYDVKM. The CDR3 consists of 17 residues. The CDR3 sequence is CASSLSGLGGWIQPQHF. CDR3 DNA sequence: TGTGCCAGCAGTTTATCGGGTCTGGGGGGTTGGATTCAGCCCCAGCATTTT.

The CDR3 reads CASSLRTGLETQYF. The CDR3 DNA sequence: TGTGCCAGCAGTCTCCGGACAGGGTTGGAGACCCAGTACTTC. The rearrangement uses TRBV28 and TRBJ2-5, with 8 bases matching TRBD1. J lost 5 bases, V lost 5 bases, and 7 bases had no gene match. Per germline, CDR1 MDHEN and CDR2 SYDVKM. The CDR3 consists of 14 residues.

J is TRBJ2-5 and V is TRBV5-8; D gene ambiguous. The germline V and J ends were trimmed by 1 base and 0 bases, with 10 bases remaining between them. Germline V gene sequence: CDR1 SGHTS, CDR2 YDEGEE. The CDR3 length is 15 residues. CDR3 loop: CASSLILEDQETQYF. In DNA, the CDR3 is TGTGCCAGCAGCTTGATCCTAGAGGACCAAGAGACCCAGTACTTC.

This clone showed up just a few times. The chain has TRBV19 and TRBJ1-5, with a tentative D call TRBD1 (5 bases). Germline CDR1 and CDR2: LNHDA and SQIVND (reference sequence). CDR3 length: 13 amino acids. Trimming removed 4 bases from V and 7 bases from J, with 11 bases in between. CDR3 DNA sequence: TGTGCCAGTAGTAGAGCAGGGTGGCAGCCCCAGCATTTT. This codes for CASSRAGWQPQHF.

The chain recombines TRBV9 with TRBJ1-5; 8 bases map to TRBD1. V was clipped by 4 bases and J by 6 bases; unmatched bases: 6. The length of the CDR3 is 14 residues. Germline CDR1 and CDR2: SGDLS and YYNGEE. The CDR3 protein is CASSPYRGGQPQHF. The CDR3 coding sequence is TGTGCCAGCAGCCCATACAGGGGGGGTCAGCCCCAGCATTTT.